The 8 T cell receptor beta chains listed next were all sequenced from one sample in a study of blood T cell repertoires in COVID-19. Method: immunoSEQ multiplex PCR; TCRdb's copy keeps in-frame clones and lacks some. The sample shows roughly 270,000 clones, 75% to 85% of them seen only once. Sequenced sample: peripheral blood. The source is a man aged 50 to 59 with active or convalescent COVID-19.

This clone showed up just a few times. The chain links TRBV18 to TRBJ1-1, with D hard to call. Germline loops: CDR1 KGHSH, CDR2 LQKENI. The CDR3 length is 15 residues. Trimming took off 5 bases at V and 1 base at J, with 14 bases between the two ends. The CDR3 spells CASSLFSNKNTEAFF. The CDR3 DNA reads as TGTGCCAGCTCATTGTTTTCAAACAAGAACACTGAAGCTTTCTTT.

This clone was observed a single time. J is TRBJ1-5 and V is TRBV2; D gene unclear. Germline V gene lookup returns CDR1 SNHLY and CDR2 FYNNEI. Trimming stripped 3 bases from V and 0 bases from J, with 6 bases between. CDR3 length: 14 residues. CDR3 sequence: CASSETNSNQPQHF. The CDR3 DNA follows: TGTGCCAGCAGTGAGACAAATAGCAATCAGCCCCAGCATTTT. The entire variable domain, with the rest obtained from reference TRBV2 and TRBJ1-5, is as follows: EPEVTQTPSHQVTQMGQEVILRCVPISNHLYFYWYRQILGQKVEFLVSFYNNEISEKSEIFDDQFSVERPDGSNFTLKIRSTKLEDSAMYFCASSETNSNQPQHFGDGTRLSIL.

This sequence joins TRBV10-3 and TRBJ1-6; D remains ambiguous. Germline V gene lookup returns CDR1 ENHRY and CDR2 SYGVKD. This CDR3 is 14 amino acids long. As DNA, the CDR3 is TGTGACGGGGAGGAGGACTCCTATAATTCACCCCTCCACTTT. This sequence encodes CDGEEDSYNSPLHF.

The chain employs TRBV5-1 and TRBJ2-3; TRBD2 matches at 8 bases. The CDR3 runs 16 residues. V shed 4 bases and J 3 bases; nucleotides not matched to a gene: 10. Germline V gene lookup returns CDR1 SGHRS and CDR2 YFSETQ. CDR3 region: CASSPLGLALTDTQYF. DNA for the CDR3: TGCGCCAGCAGCCCCTTAGGACTAGCCCTAACAGATACGCAGTATTTT.

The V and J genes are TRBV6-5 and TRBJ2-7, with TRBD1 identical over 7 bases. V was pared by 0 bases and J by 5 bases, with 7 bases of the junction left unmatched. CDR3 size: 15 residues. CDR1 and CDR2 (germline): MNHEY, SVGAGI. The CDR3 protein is CASSYSTTGVNEQYF. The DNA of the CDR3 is TGTGCCAGCAGTTACTCGACTACAGGGGTCAACGAGCAGTACTTC.

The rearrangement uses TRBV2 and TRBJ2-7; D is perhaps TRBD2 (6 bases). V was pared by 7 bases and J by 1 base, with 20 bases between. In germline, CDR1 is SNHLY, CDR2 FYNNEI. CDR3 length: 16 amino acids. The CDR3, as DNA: TGTGCCAGCACGAGAAGACTAGTCAGGGATTCCTACGAGCAGTACTTC. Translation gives CASTRRLVRDSYEQYF.

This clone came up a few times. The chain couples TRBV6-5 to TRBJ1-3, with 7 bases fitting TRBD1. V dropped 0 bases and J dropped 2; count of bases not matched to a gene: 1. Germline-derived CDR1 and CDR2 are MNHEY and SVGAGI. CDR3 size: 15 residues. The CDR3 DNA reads TGTGCCAGCAGTTACTCGACAGGGACTGGAAACACCATATATTTT. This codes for CASSYSTGTGNTIYF.

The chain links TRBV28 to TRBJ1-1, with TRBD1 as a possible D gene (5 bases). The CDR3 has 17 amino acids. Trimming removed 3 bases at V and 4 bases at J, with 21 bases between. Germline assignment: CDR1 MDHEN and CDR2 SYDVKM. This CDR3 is CASSFSPRQGRITEAFF. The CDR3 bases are TGTGCCAGCAGTTTCTCACCTCGCCAGGGTCGAATCACTGAAGCTTTCTTT.